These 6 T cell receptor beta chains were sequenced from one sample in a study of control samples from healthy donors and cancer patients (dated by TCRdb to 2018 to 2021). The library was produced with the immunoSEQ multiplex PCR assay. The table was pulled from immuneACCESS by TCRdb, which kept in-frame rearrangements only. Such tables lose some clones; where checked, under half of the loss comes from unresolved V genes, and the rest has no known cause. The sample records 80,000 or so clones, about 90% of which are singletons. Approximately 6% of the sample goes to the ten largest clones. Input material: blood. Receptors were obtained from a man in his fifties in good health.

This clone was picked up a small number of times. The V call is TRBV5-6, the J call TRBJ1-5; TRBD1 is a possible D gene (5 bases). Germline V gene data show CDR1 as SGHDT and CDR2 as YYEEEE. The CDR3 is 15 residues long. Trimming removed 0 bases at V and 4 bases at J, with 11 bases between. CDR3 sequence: CASSLAGTENQPQHF. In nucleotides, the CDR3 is TGTGCCAGCAGCTTGGCCGGGACGGAGAATCAGCCCCAGCATTTT. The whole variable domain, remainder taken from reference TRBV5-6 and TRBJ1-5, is DAGVTQSPTHLIKTRGQQVTLRCSPKSGHDTVSWYQQALGQGPQFIFQYYEEEERQRGNFPDRFSGHQFPNYSSELNVNALLLGDSALYLCASSLAGTENQPQHFGDGTRLSIL.

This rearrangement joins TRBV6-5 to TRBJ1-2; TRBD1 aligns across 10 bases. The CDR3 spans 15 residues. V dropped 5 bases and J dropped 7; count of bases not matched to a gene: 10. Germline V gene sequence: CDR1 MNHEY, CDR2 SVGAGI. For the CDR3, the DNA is TGTGCCAGCAGTCCCGCGGGACAGGGGTTCGGTGGCTACACCTTC. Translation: CASSPAGQGFGGYTF.

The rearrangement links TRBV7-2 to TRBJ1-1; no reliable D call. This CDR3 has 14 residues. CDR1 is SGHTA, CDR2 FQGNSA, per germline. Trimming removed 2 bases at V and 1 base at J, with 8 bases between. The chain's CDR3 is CASSLLYKNTEAFF. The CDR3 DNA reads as TGTGCCAGCAGCTTATTGTACAAGAACACTGAAGCTTTCTTT.

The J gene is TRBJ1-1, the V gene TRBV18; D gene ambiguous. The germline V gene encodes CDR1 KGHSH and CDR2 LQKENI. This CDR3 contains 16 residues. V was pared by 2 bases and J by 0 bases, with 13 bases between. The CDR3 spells CASSPGIYYMNTEAFF. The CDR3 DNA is TGTGCCAGCTCACCAGGGATCTATTACATGAACACTGAAGCTTTCTTT.

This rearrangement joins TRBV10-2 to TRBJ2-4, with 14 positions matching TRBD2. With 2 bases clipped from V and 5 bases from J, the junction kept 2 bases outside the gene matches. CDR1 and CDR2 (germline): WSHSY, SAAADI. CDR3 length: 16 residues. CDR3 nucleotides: TGCGCCAGCAGTGAGGGACTAGCGGGGGGCGAAAACATTCAGTACTTC. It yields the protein CASSEGLAGGENIQYF.

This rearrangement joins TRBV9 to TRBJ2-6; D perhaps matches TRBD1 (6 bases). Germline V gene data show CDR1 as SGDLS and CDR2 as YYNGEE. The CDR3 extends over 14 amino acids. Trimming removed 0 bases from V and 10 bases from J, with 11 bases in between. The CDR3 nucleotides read TGTGCCAGCAGCGTAGCACAGGGTGAGAACGTCCTGACTTTC. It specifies CASSVAQGENVLTF.